The rows below give T cell receptor beta chains drawn from one sample of a study of cytomegalovirus exposure and HLA in healthy donors. Libraries were prepared by immunoSEQ multiplex PCR; TCRdb keeps only in-frame clonotypes and omits some of them. The sample shows 130,000 to 150,000 clones, less than 80% of them seen only once. Sequencing was performed on PBMCs. Receptors originate from a woman aged 45-59 years in good health and CMV-seropositive. The CDR3 runs from the conserved cysteine through the conserved F or W. The D gene is left open where the match is weak. Size is omitted from some rows. Given values are once, few, many or a class for expanded clones.

V	size	D	J	length	CDR3	DNA
TRBV9	.	TRBD1	TRBJ1-5	15	CASSEGTGPAQPQHF	TGTGCCAGCAGCGAGGGGACAGGGCCGGCCCAGCCCCAGCATTTT
TRBV7-6	.	TRBD2	TRBJ2-1	16	CASSLDISGGVHEQFF	TGTGCCAGCAGCTTAGATATCAGCGGGGGGGTACATGAGCAGTTCTTC
TRBV6-5	.	.	TRBJ2-7	15	CASSSNRNPTYEQYF	TGTGCCAGCAGTTCCAACAGGAATCCAACCTACGAGCAGTACTTC
TRBV6-6	.	.	TRBJ2-2	14	CASSYVERTGELFF	TGTGCCAGCAGTTACGTCGAGCGTACCGGGGAGCTGTTTTTT
TRBV2	.	TRBD2	TRBJ2-5	15	CASKPTSGGQETQYF	TGTGCCAGCAAGCCCACTAGCGGGGGTCAAGAGACCCAGTACTTC
TRBV11-3	.	.	TRBJ1-2	12	CASSSGTYGYTF	TGTGCCAGCAGCTCAGGAACCTATGGCTACACCTTC
TRBV6-1	.	TRBD2	TRBJ2-3	14	CASSAGLAADTQYF	TGTGCCAGCAGTGCAGGACTAGCGGCAGATACGCAGTATTTT
TRBV18	.	.	TRBJ2-3	14	CASSDGSGLGTQYF	TGTGCCAGCTCAGACGGGTCTGGACTCGGTACGCAGTATTTT
TRBV6-5	.	.	TRBJ1-5	13	CASSSGWDQPQHF	TGTGCCAGCAGCTCAGGGTGGGATCAGCCCCAGCATTTT
TRBV25-1	.	.	TRBJ2-2	13	CASSEFGTGELFF	TGTGCCAGCAGTGAATTCGGGACCGGGGAGCTGTTTTTT
TRBV7-3	.	.	TRBJ2-7	14	CASSSRDNSYEQYF	TGTGCCAGCAGCTCTAGGGACAACTCCTACGAGCAGTACTTC
TRBV27	.	.	TRBJ2-3	15	CASSLAASFGDTQYF	TGTGCCAGCAGTTTAGCCGCGAGTTTTGGTGATACGCAGTATTTT
TRBV7-9	.	.	TRBJ1-3	16	CASSQIQQADGNTIYF	TGTGCCAGCAGCCAAATCCAACAGGCAGACGGAAACACCATATATTTT
TRBV30	.	.	TRBJ2-7	12	CAWSGLVDEQYF	TGTGCCTGGAGTGGCCTCGTAGACGAGCAGTACTTC
TRBV9	.	TRBD2	TRBJ2-7	14	CASSVSLAAYEQYF	TGTGCCAGCAGCGTTTCCCTAGCGGCCTACGAGCAGTACTTC
TRBV7-9	.	.	TRBJ1-3	14	CASSLPGRGNTIYF	TGTGCCAGCAGCTTACCAGGTCGCGGAAACACCATATATTTT
TRBV6-5	.	.	TRBJ1-1	15	CASAENGIWEAEAFF	TGTGCCAGCGCGGAAAACGGGATTTGGGAGGCTGAAGCTTTCTTT
TRBV2	.	TRBD1	TRBJ1-1	16	CASSKGTGRGNTEAFF	TGTGCCAGCAGTAAGGGGACAGGTAGAGGGAACACTGAAGCTTTCTTT
TRBV18	.	.	TRBJ2-2	14	CASSPSQNTGELFF	TGTGCCAGCTCACCTTCCCAGAACACCGGGGAGCTGTTTTTT
TRBV9	.	.	TRBJ1-3	14	CASSVGAPGGTIYF	TGTGCCAGCAGCGTAGGCGCCCCCGGAGGCACCATATATTTT
TRBV5-4	few	TRBD2	TRBJ2-3	16	CASSSLAGSGTDTQYF	TGTGCCAGCAGCTCCTTAGCGGGGTCCGGCACAGATACGCAGTATTTT
TRBV7-2	.	.	TRBJ1-3	16	CASSLSGGNAGNTIYF	TGTGCCAGCAGCTTGAGTGGAGGGAACGCCGGAAACACCATATATTTT
TRBV5-4	.	.	TRBJ2-6	13	CASRREGANVLTF	TGTGCCAGCAGGCGCGAAGGGGCCAACGTCCTGACTTTC
TRBV5-4	once	.	TRBJ2-7	14	CASGNRALTYEQYF	TGTGCCAGCGGAAACAGGGCGCTCACTTACGAGCAGTACTTC
TRBV5-1	.	.	TRBJ2-3	14	CASSLGQTTDTQYF	TGCGCCAGCAGCTTGGGGCAGACTACAGATACGCAGTATTTT
TRBV14	.	.	TRBJ1-1	12	CASSQGGTEAFF	TGTGCCAGCAGCCAAGGAGGCACTGAAGCTTTCTTT
TRBV11-2	.	.	TRBJ1-2	14	CASSLSQQSYGYTF	TGTGCCAGCAGCTTATCGCAACAGAGTTATGGCTACACCTTC
TRBV27	.	TRBD1	TRBJ1-6	14	CASSGGLYNSPLHF	TGTGCCAGTTCAGGGGGATTGTATAATTCACCCCTCCACTTT
TRBV12-5	.	.	TRBJ1-2	15	CASGLARLNRYGYTF	TGTGCTAGTGGTTTGGCTCGACTAAATCGCTATGGCTACACCTTC
TRBV6-5	.	.	TRBJ1-5	13	CASSYQGGQPQHF	TGTGCCAGCAGTTACCAAGGGGGTCAGCCCCAGCATTTT
TRBV5-1	.	TRBD1	TRBJ2-7	15	CASSNLGDRTYEQYF	TGCGCCAGCAGCAATCTAGGGGACAGAACCTACGAGCAGTACTTC
TRBV11-2	.	.	TRBJ1-6	14	CASSPTQDMPPLHF	TGTGCCAGCAGCCCCACCCAGGACATGCCACCCCTCCACTTT
TRBV2	.	.	TRBJ1-5	12	CASSEEETAQHF	TGTGCCAGCAGTGAAGAGGAGACAGCCCAGCATTTT
TRBV10-3	.	.	TRBJ2-3	12	CAIAGSTDTQYF	TGTGCCATCGCGGGGAGCACAGATACGCAGTATTTT
TRBV19	.	TRBD2	TRBJ2-1	21	CASSIAPTGLAGAHEYNEQFF	TGTGCCAGTAGTATAGCCCCCACAGGACTAGCGGGGGCGCATGAATACAATGAGCAGTTCTTC
TRBV6-5	.	.	TRBJ2-2	15	CASSYSTPSTGELFF	TGTGCCAGCAGTTACTCAACACCATCCACCGGGGAGCTGTTTTTT
TRBV2	.	TRBD1	TRBJ2-2	15	CASSGDRVRHGELFF	TGTGCCAGCAGTGGCGACAGGGTCCGGCACGGGGAGCTGTTTTTT
TRBV15	.	.	TRBJ1-5	13	CATSATGLSEGHF	TGTGCCACCAGCGCGACGGGACTTTCGGAAGGGCATTTT
TRBV18	.	.	TRBJ1-5	13	CASSKLRDQPQHF	TGTGCCAGCTCGAAGTTACGAGATCAGCCCCAGCATTTT
TRBV6-6	.	.	TRBJ1-6	11	CASGSTGRGVF	TGTGCCAGCGGCTCCACGGGCCGGGGGGTCTTT
TRBV7-3	.	TRBD1	TRBJ1-6	13	CASSLGQGESLHF	TGTGCCAGCAGCCTCGGACAGGGAGAATCTCTCCACTTT
TRBV5-6	once	.	TRBJ2-3	14	CASSSSGFTDTQYF	TGTGCCAGCAGCTCGAGCGGCTTCACAGATACGCAGTATTTT